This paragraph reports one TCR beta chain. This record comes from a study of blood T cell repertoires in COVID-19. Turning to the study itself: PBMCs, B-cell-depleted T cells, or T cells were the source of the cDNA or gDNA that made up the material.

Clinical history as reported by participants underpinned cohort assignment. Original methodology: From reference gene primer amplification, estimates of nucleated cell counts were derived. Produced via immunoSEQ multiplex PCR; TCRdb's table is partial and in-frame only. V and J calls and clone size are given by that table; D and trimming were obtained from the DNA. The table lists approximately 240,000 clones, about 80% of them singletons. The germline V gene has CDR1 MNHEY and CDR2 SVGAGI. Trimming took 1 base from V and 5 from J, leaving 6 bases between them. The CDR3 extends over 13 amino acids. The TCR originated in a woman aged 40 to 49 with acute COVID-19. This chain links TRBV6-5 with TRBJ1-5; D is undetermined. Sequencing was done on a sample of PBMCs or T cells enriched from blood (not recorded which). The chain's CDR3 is CASSYLRDQPQHF. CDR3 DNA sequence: TGTGCCAGCAGTTACTTGAGGGATCAGCCCCAGCATTTT.